The 27 T cell receptor beta chains presented below share a single source sample, sequenced in a study of shared clonotypes between healthy human individuals. Only in-frame clones appear in the TCRdb table, and some are missing; sequencing was by immunoSEQ multiplex PCR. The sample carries 2 million to 2.5 million clones, 90% to 95% recorded once. Sample: naive CD4+ T cells sorted from blood. Described subset: CD45RA+ positively selected. All receptors come from a man younger than 35 in good health.

Points on this clone: Additional DNA sequences in this sample encode the identical CDR3. This chain joins TRBV2 and TRBJ1-1; 8 nucleotides match TRBD1. V shed 4 bases and J 1 base; nucleotides not matched to a gene: 2. This CDR3 region has 14 residues. Looked up from germline, CDR1 is SNHLY and CDR2 is FYNNEI. The CDR3 region is CASSVGQGNTEAFF. The CDR3 DNA sequence: TGTGCCAGCAGTGTTGGACAGGGGAACACTGAAGCTTTCTTT.

The chain joins TRBV6-1 to TRBJ1-6, with 7 bases lining up with TRBD1. CDR1 MNHNS and CDR2 SASEGT come from the germline V gene. V trimming: 8 bases; J trimming: 3 bases; junction bases outside the gene matches: 4. The CDR3 is 14 residues long. CDR3 in DNA: TGTGCCAGCGATGGGACAGACTATAATTCACCCCTCCACTTT. It is translated as CASDGTDYNSPLHF.

The chain uses TRBV7-9 and TRBJ1-3, with no clear D. The length of the CDR3 is 14 residues. Germline-derived CDR1 and CDR2 are SEHNR and FQNEAQ (reference sequence). Deletions cut 1 base from V and 4 bases from J, with 8 bases between. The CDR3 spells CASSLGDMGNTIYF. The CDR3 DNA is TGTGCCAGCAGCTTAGGCGACATGGGAAACACCATATATTTT.

The chain employs TRBV2 and TRBJ2-3, with D perhaps matching TRBD1 (5 bases). The CDR3 sequence is 15 residues long. CDR1 is SNHLY and CDR2 is FYNNEI in the germline V gene. Trimming took off 3 bases at V and 2 bases at J, with 12 bases between the two ends. The CDR3 is CASSDFGRVTDTQYF. DNA of the CDR3: TGTGCCAGCAGTGATTTTGGCAGGGTCACAGATACGCAGTATTTT.

The chain couples TRBV4-1 to TRBJ1-5; D is uncertain. The CDR3 covers 14 residues. Trimming pared 4 bases from V and 1 base from J, leaving 8 bases between. Germline-derived CDR1 and CDR2 are MGHRA and YSYEKL. The CDR3 coding sequence is TGCGCCAGCAGCCGCCCCGGCAGCAATCAGCCCCAGCATTTT. Its protein product is CASSRPGSNQPQHF.

The rearrangement uses TRBV6-1 and TRBJ1-2, with D possibly TRBD1 on 5 matching bases. The CDR3 sequence is 14 residues long. The V gene lost 2 bases and the J gene lost 0 bases, with 7 bases spanning the gap. CDR1 and CDR2 (germline): MNHNS, SASEGT. Here the CDR3 DNA reads TGTGCCAGCAGTGAAATGACAGCTAACTATGGCTACACCTTC. As protein: CASSEMTANYGYTF.

This sequence joins TRBV10-3 and TRBJ1-4; D unresolved. In germline, CDR1 is ENHRY, CDR2 SYGVKD. The CDR3 totals 16 residues. The ends were cut back, 0 bases at V and 0 bases at J, with 8 bases in the middle. The CDR3: CAISESMPSTNEKLFF. CDR3 in DNA: TGTGCCATCAGTGAGTCGATGCCCTCAACTAATGAAAAACTGTTTTTT.

This clone was recorded only once. This chain connects TRBV6-7 to TRBJ1-6; 9 bases are shared with TRBD1. TRBV6-7 carries the ORF label, with uncertain function. This CDR3 has 18 amino acids. V lost 1 base and J lost 7; bases outside the gene matches: 11. CDR3 sequence (DNA): TGTGCCAGCAGTTACTTCCCGATCCCGGACAGGGGAAATTCACCCCTCCACTTT. This encodes CASSYFPIPDRGNSPLHF.

The CDR3 DNA follows: TGTGCCAGCTCACCGTCTAGTGGGGGCGCGAATTCACCCCTCCACTTT. Encoded protein: CASSPSSGGANSPLHF. The gene calls are TRBV18 and TRBJ1-6, with D tentatively TRBD1 (6 bases). The CDR3 is made up of 16 amino acids. The V end lost 3 bases, the J end lost 7 bases, and 16 bases lay between the germline ends. CDR1 is KGHSH, CDR2 LQKENI, per germline.

The gene calls are TRBV7-2 and TRBJ2-7; 7 bases match TRBD2. CDR1 and CDR2 (germline): SGHTA, FQGNSA. The CDR3 runs to 15 residues. The trim removed 2 bases at V and 2 bases at J, leaving 6 bases unmatched. CDR3 region: CASSLQVAGTYEQYF. The DNA for the CDR3 is TGTGCCAGCAGCTTACAGGTAGCGGGCACCTACGAGCAGTACTTC.

As to this clone: Different DNA sequences within this sample yield the same CDR3. The chain uses TRBV9 and TRBJ2-2; D is possibly TRBD2 (7 bases). V lost 0 bases and J lost 0, with 9 bases in between. Germline V gene sequence: CDR1 SGDLS, CDR2 YYNGEE. The CDR3 spans 16 residues. The CDR3 region has the DNA TGTGCCAGCAGCGTAGCGGGGGGCGCGAACACCGGGGAGCTGTTTTTT. Translating it yields CASSVAGGANTGELFF.

The genes are TRBV30 and TRBJ1-6; D remains unclear. The CDR3 loop spans 12 amino acids. CDR1 GTSNPN and CDR2 SVGIG come from the germline V gene (reference sequence). Trimming took 5 bases from V and 6 from J, leaving 8 bases between them. This CDR3 is CAWSLINSPLHF. DNA for the CDR3: TGTGCCTGGTCACTGATTAATTCACCCCTCCACTTT.

The rearrangement joins TRBV5-1 to TRBJ2-2; D might be TRBD2 (5 bases). The germline CDR1 and CDR2 sequences are SGHRS and YFSETQ. The CDR3 runs 16 residues. V lost 5 bases to trimming and J lost 8 bases, with 22 bases between them. CDR3 in amino acids: CASRWALSGPRGELFF. CDR3 bases: TGCGCCAGCAGGTGGGCTCTAAGCGGTCCAAGGGGGGAGCTGTTTTTT.

The table lists this clone with a count of one. The CDR3 spells CASRGGTSAQAGSYEQYF. CDR3 in DNA: TGCGCCAGCAGGGGAGGGACTAGCGCACAGGCCGGCTCCTACGAGCAGTACTTC. The chain combines TRBV5-1 with TRBJ2-7; 10 nucleotides match TRBD2. The CDR3 extends over 18 amino acids. In germline, CDR1 is SGHRS, CDR2 YFSETQ. V gave up 5 bases and J gave up 0 bases; unmatched junction bases: 14.

This chain connects TRBV18 to TRBJ2-1, with unresolved D. The CDR3 is made up of 15 amino acids. V lost 7 bases and J 8 bases, leaving 21 bases between the germline ends. The V gene's germline CDR1 is KGHSH and CDR2 LQKENI. CDR3 loop: CASLKPSLIMDEQFF. In DNA, the CDR3 is TGTGCCAGCTTAAAGCCTAGTCTCATCATGGATGAGCAGTTCTTC.

The chain couples TRBV7-2 to TRBJ2-5; a weak D match, TRBD2 (6 bases). V was shortened by 7 bases and J by 3 bases, with 9 bases between the two germline ends. Germline CDR1 and CDR2: SGHTA and FQGNSA. The CDR3 extends over 12 amino acids. The CDR3 here is CASKGGKETQYF. CDR3 DNA sequence: TGTGCCAGCAAAGGCGGGAAAGAGACCCAGTACTTC.

The chain carries TRBV4-1 and TRBJ1-6, with TRBD1 matching over 9 bases. V lost 4 bases to trimming and J lost 10 bases; unmatched junction nucleotides: 8. There are 15 residues in the CDR3. Germline assignment: CDR1 MGHRA and CDR2 YSYEKL. In DNA, the CDR3 is TGCGCCAGCAGCCTCCGGGACAGGGATAGCTCACCCCTCCACTTT. Encoded protein: CASSLRDRDSSPLHF.

This chain connects TRBV5-1 to TRBJ2-3; no reliable D call. Germline V CDR1 and CDR2: SGHRS, YFSETQ. This CDR3 is 16 amino acids long. The V gene lost 5 bases and the J gene lost 2 bases, with 18 bases spanning the gap. CDR3: CASSFVSSAATDTQYF. The CDR3 DNA sequence: TGCGCCAGCAGTTTTGTTTCCTCGGCAGCCACAGATACGCAGTATTTT.

V gene TRBV7-2 combines with J gene TRBJ2-3, with D possibly being TRBD2 (8 bases). Germline CDR1 is SGHTA and CDR2 is FQGNSA. This CDR3 is built from 15 residues. The V end lost 6 bases, the J end lost 8 bases, and 21 bases lay between the germline ends. DNA of the CDR3: TGTGCCAGCAGTCCTCGGACTAGCAGGGGGGGTACGCAGTATTTT. Amino acids: CASSPRTSRGGTQYF.

The genes are TRBV19 and TRBJ2-5, with 7 bases identical to TRBD2. With V trimmed by 0 bases and J by 7 bases, 8 bases remained unmatched. The CDR3 totals 15 residues. The germline gives CDR1 LNHDA, CDR2 SQIVND (reference sequence). The CDR3, as DNA: TGTGCCAGTAGTATAGATCTGAAAGGGAGGGGGACCCAGTACTTC. Its protein product is CASSIDLKGRGTQYF. The full variable domain, rest sourced from reference TRBV19 and TRBJ2-5, is DGGITQSPKYLFRKEGQNVTLSCEQNLNHDAMYWYRQDPGQGLRLIYYSQIVNDFQKGDIAEGYSVSREKKESFPLTVTSAQKNPTAFYLCASSIDLKGRGTQYFGPGTRLLVL.

The V and J genes are TRBV6-1 and TRBJ1-5; D is unresolved. The CDR3 runs to 16 residues. The V end lost 0 bases, the J end lost 1 base, and 10 bases lay between the germline ends. Germline CDR1 MNHNS, CDR2 SASEGT. Written as DNA, the CDR3 is TGTGCCAGCAGTGAAGCAGGGTTTAGAAGCAATCAGCCCCAGCATTTT. As protein: CASSEAGFRSNQPQHF.

The chain recombines TRBV11-3 with TRBJ2-3; D unresolved. The germline V and J ends were trimmed by 2 bases and 2 bases, with 14 bases remaining between them. The germline V gene encodes CDR1 SGHNT and CDR2 YENEEA. The CDR3 length is 16 residues. The CDR3 DNA sequence: TGTGCCAGCAGCTTATCTCCGGATCTTCTCACAGATACGCAGTATTTT. Amino acid sequence: CASSLSPDLLTDTQYF.

The rearrangement joins TRBV5-1 to TRBJ2-3; a weak D match, TRBD2 (6 bases). V lost 4 bases to trimming and J lost 6 bases, with 18 bases between them. This CDR3 contains 15 residues. CDR1 and CDR2 (germline): SGHRS, YFSETQ. The CDR3 DNA is TGCGCCAGCAGCCCGCCTAGCGCCGGAGGGGATACGCAGTATTTT. Amino acids: CASSPPSAGGDTQYF.

V and J are TRBV2 and TRBJ1-5; no firm D call. Germline values: CDR1 SNHLY, CDR2 FYNNEI. With 2 bases removed from V and 1 base from J, the gap between germline ends came to 9 bases. The CDR3 sequence is 15 residues long. CDR3 nucleotide sequence: TGTGCCAGCAGTGAAAACGGGGAGAGCAATCAGCCCCAGCATTTT. It yields the protein CASSENGESNQPQHF.

There are a few counts of this clone. This rearrangement joins TRBV5-1 to TRBJ1-4; D remains unclear. This CDR3 region has 16 residues. Germline loops: CDR1 SGHRS, CDR2 YFSETQ. Trimming removed 0 bases from V and 0 bases from J, with 9 bases in between. CDR3 residues: CASSLDPSATNEKLFF. The CDR3 coding sequence is TGCGCCAGCAGCTTGGACCCATCCGCAACTAATGAAAAACTGTTTTTT.

The chain uses TRBV2 and TRBJ2-3; D perhaps matches TRBD1 (6 bases). CDR1 and CDR2 (germline): SNHLY, FYNNEI. Trimming removed 8 bases from V and 6 bases from J, with 21 bases in between. CDR3 length: 15 amino acids. CDR3 sequence reads: CASFMDSLGLDTQYF. The CDR3 DNA sequence: TGTGCCAGCTTTATGGACAGCCTCGGGTTGGATACGCAGTATTTT.

The chain couples TRBV6-1 to TRBJ2-1; the match to TRBD1 covers 9 bases. This CDR3 spans 15 amino acids. The germline CDR1 and CDR2 sequences are MNHNS and SASEGT. With 4 bases clipped from V and 7 bases from J, the junction kept 8 bases outside the gene matches. CDR3 coding DNA: TGTGCCAGCAGTGTCGGACCGGGACAGGGAAATGAGCAGTTCTTC. It specifies CASSVGPGQGNEQFF.